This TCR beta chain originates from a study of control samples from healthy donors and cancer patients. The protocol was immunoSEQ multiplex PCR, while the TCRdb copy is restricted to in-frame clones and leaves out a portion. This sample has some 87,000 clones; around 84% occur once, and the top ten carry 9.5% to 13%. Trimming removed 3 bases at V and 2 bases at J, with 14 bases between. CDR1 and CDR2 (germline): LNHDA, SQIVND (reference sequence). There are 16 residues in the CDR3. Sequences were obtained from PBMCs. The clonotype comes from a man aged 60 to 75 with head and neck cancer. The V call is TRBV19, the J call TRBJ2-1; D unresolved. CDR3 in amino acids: CASSIPADLPYNEQFF. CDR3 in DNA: TGTGCCAGTAGTATCCCAGCAGACCTTCCCTACAATGAGCAGTTCTTC.